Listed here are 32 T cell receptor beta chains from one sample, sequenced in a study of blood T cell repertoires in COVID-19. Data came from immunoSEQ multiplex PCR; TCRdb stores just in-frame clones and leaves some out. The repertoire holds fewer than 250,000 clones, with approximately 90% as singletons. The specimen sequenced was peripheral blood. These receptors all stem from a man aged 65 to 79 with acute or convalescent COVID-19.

The CDR3 DNA reads TGTGCCAGCAGTTACGGATCGGGCCAGGTGAGGGACGAGCAGTACTTC. Amino acids: CASSYGSGQVRDEQYF. J is TRBJ2-7 and V is TRBV6-2 or TRBV6-3; D is perhaps TRBD2 (5 bases). The V gene's germline CDR1 is MNHEY and CDR2 SVGEGT. The CDR3 has 16 residues. V lost 2 bases, J lost 5 bases, and 19 bases lay in between.

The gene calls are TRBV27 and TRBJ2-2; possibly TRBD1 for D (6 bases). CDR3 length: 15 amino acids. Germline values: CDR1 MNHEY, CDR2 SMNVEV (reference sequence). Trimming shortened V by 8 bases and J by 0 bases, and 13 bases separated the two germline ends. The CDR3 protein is CASRPGHPNTGELFF. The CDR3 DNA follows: TGTGCCAGCCGCCCGGGACACCCGAACACCGGGGAGCTGTTTTTT.

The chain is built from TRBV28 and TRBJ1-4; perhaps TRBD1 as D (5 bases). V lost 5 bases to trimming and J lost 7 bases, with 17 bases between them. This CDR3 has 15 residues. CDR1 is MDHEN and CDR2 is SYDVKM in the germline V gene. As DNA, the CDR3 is TGTGCCAGCAGTGATACAGGCCCATGGGGTGAAAAACTGTTTTTT. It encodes CASSDTGPWGEKLFF.

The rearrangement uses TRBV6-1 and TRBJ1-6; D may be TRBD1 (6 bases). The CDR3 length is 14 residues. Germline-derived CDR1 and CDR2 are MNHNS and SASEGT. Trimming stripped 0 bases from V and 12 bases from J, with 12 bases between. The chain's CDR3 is CASSEAGTQKPLHF. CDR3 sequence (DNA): TGTGCCAGCAGTGAAGCCGGGACACAGAAACCCCTCCACTTT.

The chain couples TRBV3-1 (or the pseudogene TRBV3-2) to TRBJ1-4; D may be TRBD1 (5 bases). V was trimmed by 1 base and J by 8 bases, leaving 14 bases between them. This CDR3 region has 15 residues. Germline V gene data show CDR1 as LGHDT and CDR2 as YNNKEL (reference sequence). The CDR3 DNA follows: TGTGCCAGCAGCCAAGGGGGGGAGGCCAGCGAAAAACTGTTTTTT. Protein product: CASSQGGEASEKLFF.

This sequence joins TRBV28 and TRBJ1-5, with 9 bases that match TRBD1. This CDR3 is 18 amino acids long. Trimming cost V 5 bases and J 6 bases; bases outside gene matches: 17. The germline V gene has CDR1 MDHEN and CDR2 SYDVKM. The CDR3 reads CASSPRRGQGGRGQPQHF. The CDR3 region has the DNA TGTGCCAGCAGTCCTCGAAGGGGACAGGGCGGGAGAGGTCAGCCCCAGCATTTT. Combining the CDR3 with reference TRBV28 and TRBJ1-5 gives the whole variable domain DVKVTQSSRYLVKRTGEKVFLECVQDMDHENMFWYRQDPGLGLRLIYFSYDVKMKEKGDIPEGYSVSREKKERFSLILESASTNQTSMYLCASSPRRGQGGRGQPQHFGDGTRLSIL.

The CDR3 region has the DNA TGTGCCAGCTCCCGAGAGGGGGGGAGAGGCGAGCAGTACTTC. This translates into CASSREGGRGEQYF. This chain uses TRBV18 with TRBJ2-7, with D perhaps TRBD2 (7 bases). Trimming took 6 bases from V and 6 from J, leaving 18 bases between them. Germline CDR1 KGHSH, CDR2 LQKENI. The CDR3 is 14 residues long.

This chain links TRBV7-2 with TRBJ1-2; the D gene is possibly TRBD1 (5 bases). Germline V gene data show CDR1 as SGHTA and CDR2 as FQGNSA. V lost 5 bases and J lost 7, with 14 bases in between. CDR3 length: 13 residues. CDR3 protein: CASSGGTGGGYTF. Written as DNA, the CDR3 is TGTGCCAGCAGCGGTGGGACCGGGGGTGGCTACACCTTC.

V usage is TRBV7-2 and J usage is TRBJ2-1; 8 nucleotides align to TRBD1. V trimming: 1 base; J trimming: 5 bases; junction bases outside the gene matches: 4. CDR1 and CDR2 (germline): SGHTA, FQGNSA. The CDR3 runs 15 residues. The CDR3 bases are TGTGCCAGCAGCTTAGACAGGGGGTATGACAATGAGCAGTTCTTC. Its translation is CASSLDRGYDNEQFF.

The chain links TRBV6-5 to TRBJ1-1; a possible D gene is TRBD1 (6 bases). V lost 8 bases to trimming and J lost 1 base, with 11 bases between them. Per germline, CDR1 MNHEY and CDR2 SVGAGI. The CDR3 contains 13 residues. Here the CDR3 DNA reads TGTGCCAGCCTGACAGGAGCGAACACTGAAGCTTTCTTT. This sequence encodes CASLTGANTEAFF.

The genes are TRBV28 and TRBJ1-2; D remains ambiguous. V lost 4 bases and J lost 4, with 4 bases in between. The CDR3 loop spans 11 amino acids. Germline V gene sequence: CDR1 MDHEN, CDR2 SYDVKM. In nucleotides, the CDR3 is TGTGCCAGCAGTTCCTCCTATGGCTACACCTTC. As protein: CASSSSYGYTF.

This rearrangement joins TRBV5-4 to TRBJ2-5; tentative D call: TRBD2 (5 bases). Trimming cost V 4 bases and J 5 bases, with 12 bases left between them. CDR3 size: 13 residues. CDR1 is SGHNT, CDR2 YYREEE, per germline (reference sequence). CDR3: CASSPRGYETQYF. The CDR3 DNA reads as TGTGCCAGCAGCCCGAGAGGGTACGAGACCCAGTACTTC.

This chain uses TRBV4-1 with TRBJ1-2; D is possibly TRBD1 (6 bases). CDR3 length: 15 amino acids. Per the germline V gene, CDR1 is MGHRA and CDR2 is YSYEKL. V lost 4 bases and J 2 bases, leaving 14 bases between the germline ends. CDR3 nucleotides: TGCGCCAGCAGCCCTTGGGTACAGGGAAACTATGGCTACACCTTC. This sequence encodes CASSPWVQGNYGYTF.

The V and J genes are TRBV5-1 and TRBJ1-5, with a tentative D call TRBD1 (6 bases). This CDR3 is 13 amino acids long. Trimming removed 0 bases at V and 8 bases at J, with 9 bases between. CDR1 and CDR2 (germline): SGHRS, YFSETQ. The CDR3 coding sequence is TGCGCCAGCAGCTTGGAGGGGGTTGAGCCCCAGCATTTT. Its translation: CASSLEGVEPQHF.

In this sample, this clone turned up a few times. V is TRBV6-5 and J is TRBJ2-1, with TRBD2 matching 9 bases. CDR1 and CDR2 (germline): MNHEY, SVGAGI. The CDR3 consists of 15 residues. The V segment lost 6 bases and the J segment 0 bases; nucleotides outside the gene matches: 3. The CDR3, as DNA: TGTGCCAGCAGAGCGGGAGGCAGCTCCTACAATGAGCAGTTCTTC. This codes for CASRAGGSSYNEQFF.

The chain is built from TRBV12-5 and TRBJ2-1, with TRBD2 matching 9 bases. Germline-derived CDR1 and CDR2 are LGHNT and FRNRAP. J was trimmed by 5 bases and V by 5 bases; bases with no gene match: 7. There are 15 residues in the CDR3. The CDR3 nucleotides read TGTGCTAGTGGTCAGGGACTAGCACGAAACAATGAGCAGTTCTTC. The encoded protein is CASGQGLARNNEQFF.

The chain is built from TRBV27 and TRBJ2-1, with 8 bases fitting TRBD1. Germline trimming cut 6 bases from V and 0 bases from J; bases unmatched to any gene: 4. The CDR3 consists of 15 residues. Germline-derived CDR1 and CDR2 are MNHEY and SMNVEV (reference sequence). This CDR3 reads CASRGQASSYNEQFF. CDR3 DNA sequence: TGTGCCAGCAGGGGACAGGCGAGCTCCTACAATGAGCAGTTCTTC.

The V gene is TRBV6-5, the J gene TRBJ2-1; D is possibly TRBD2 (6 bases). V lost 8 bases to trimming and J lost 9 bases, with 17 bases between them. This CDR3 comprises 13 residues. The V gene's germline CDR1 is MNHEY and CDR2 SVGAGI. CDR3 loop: CASGGTWEPEQFF. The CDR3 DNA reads TGTGCCAGCGGGGGGACCTGGGAGCCTGAGCAGTTCTTC.

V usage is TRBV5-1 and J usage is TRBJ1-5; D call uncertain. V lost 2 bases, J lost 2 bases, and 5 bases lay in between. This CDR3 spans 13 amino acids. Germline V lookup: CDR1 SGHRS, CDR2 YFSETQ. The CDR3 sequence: CASSFGGNQPQHF. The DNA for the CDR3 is TGCGCCAGCAGCTTCGGGGGCAATCAGCCCCAGCATTTT.

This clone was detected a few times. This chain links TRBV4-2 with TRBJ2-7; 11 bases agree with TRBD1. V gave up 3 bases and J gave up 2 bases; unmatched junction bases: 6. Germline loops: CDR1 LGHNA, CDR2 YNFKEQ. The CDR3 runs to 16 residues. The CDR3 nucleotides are TGTGCCAGCAGCCAGACCCTGGGACAGGGGGCCTACGAGCAGTACTTC. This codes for CASSQTLGQGAYEQYF.

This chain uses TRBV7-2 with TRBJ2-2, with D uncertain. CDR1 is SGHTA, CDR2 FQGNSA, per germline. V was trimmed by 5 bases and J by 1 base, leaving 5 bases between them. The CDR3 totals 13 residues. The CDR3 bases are TGTGCCAGCAGCCGTTTGAACACCGGGGAGCTGTTTTTT. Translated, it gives CASSRLNTGELFF.

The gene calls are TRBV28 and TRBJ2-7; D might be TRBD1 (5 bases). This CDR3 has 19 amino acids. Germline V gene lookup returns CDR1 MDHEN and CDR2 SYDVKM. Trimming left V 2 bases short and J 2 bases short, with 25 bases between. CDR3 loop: CASSLPLRVDRRNTYEQYF. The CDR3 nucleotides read TGTGCCAGCAGTTTACCCCTCAGGGTTGATCGTAGAAATACCTACGAGCAGTACTTC.

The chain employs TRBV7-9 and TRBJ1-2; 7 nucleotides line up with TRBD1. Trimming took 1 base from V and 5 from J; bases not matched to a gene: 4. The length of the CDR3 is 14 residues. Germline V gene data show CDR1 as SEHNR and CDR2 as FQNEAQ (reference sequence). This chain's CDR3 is CASSLEGTEYGYTF. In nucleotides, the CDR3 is TGTGCCAGCAGCTTAGAGGGGACAGAGTATGGCTACACCTTC.

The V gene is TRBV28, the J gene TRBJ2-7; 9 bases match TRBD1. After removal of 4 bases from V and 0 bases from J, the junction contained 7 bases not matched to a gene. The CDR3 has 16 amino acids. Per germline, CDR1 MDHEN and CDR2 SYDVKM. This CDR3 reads CASSSYGQGSSYEQYF. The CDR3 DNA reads TGTGCCAGCAGTTCTTATGGACAGGGGAGCTCCTACGAGCAGTACTTC.

For the CDR3, the DNA is TGTGCCAGCAGCTATACGACAGGGGGTTCAGGAAACACCATATATTTT. It codes for CASSYTTGGSGNTIYF. The J gene is TRBJ1-3, the V gene TRBV7-2; TRBD1 agrees at 9 bases. Per germline, CDR1 SGHTA and CDR2 FQGNSA. Trimming cost V 4 bases and J 4 bases; bases outside gene matches: 8. There are 16 residues in the CDR3.

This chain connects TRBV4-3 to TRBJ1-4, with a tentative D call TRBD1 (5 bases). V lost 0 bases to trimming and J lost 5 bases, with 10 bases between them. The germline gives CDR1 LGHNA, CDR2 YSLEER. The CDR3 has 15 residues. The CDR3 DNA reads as TGCGCCAGCAGCCAAGATCGACAGCTGAATGAAAAACTGTTTTTT. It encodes CASSQDRQLNEKLFF.

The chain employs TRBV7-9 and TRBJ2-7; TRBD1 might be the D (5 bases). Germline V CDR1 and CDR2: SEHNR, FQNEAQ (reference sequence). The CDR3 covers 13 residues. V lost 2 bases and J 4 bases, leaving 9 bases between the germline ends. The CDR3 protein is CASSLTGLYEQYF. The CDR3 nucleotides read TGTGCCAGCAGCTTAACAGGCCTATACGAGCAGTACTTC.

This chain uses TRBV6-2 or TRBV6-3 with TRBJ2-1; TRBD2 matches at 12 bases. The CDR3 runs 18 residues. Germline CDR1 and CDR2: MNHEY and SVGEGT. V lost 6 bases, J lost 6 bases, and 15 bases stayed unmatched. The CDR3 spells CASSPWGRSSGRVNEQFF. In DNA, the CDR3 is TGTGCCAGCAGCCCCTGGGGCCGTTCTAGCGGGAGGGTCAATGAGCAGTTCTTC.

DNA for the CDR3: TGTGCCAGCAGTGGACAGGGTGACGGTCAGCCCCAGCATTTT. Amino acid sequence: CASSGQGDGQPQHF. The chain has TRBV2 and TRBJ1-5, with 7 bases matching TRBD1. V gave up 4 bases and J gave up 6 bases; unmatched junction bases: 6. The CDR3 is 14 residues long. Germline V lookup: CDR1 SNHLY, CDR2 FYNNEI.

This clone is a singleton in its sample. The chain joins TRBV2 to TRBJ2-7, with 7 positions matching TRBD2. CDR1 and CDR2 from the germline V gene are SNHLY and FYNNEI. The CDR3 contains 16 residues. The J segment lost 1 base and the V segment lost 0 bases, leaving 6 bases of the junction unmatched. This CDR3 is CASSEARGLGSYEQYF. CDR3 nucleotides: TGTGCCAGCAGTGAAGCCCGTGGACTAGGGTCCTACGAGCAGTACTTC.

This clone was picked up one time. The CDR3 protein is CASSLGRGYTF. As DNA, the CDR3 is TGTGCCAGCTCGTTGGGGCGTGGCTACACCTTC. J is TRBJ1-2 and V is TRBV25-1, with a weak D call TRBD1 (5 bases). The germline V gene has CDR1 MGHDK and CDR2 SYGVNS. With 8 bases removed from V and 7 bases from J, the gap between germline ends came to 11 bases. The CDR3 runs to 11 residues.

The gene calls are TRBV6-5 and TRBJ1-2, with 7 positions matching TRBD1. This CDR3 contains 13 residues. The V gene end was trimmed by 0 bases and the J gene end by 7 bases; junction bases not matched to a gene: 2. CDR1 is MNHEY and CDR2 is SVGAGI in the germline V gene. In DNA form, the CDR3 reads TGTGCCAGCAGTTACTCGGGACAGTTTGGCTACACCTTC. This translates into CASSYSGQFGYTF.